The next 15 T cell receptor beta chains were all read from a single sample in a study of T cell responses to AZD1222 COVID-19 vaccine. TCRdb's table, derived via immunoSEQ multiplex PCR, lists solely in-frame clones and lacks some. This sample carries under 80,000 clones, approximately 88% of them seen once, and the ten largest clones take around 19%. The material sequenced was peripheral blood, taken on day 0 of AZD1222 vaccination. These receptors originate from an adult in good health.

The chain is built from TRBV27 and TRBJ1-1, with D perhaps TRBD1 (6 bases). The CDR3 is made up of 13 amino acids. V lost 8 bases and J lost 5, with 15 bases in between. Germline V gives CDR1 MNHEY, CDR2 SMNVEV (reference sequence). The CDR3 DNA is TGTGCCAGCCAACAGGGTCGGGGAACTGAAGCTTTCTTT. Translation: CASQQGRGTEAFF.

The rearrangement uses TRBV27 and TRBJ1-1, with 11 bases fitting TRBD1. Per germline, CDR1 MNHEY and CDR2 SMNVEV (reference sequence). The trim removed 5 bases at V and 0 bases at J, leaving 5 bases unmatched. The CDR3 length is 16 residues. CDR3 protein: CASSPRTGGMNTEAFF. CDR3 DNA: TGTGCCAGCAGTCCCCGGACAGGGGGCATGAACACTGAAGCTTTCTTT.

V and J are TRBV5-1 and TRBJ2-2, with a possible D match to TRBD1 (6 bases). V was shortened by 2 bases and J by 1 base, with 9 bases between the two germline ends. Germline loops: CDR1 SGHRS, CDR2 YFSETQ. The CDR3 consists of 15 residues. The CDR3 DNA is TGCGCCAGCAGCTTTGACAGGATGAACACCGGGGAGCTGTTTTTT. Translating it yields CASSFDRMNTGELFF.

The rearrangement uses TRBV3-1 (or the pseudogene TRBV3-2) and TRBJ2-7, with D uncertain. V gave up 4 bases and J gave up 1 base, with 11 bases separating them. The V gene's germline CDR1 is LGHDT and CDR2 YNNKEL (reference sequence). The CDR3 extends over 14 amino acids. CDR3 residues: CASSLGGSSYEQYF. The CDR3 nucleotides read TGTGCCAGCAGCCTGGGTGGTTCGTCCTACGAGCAGTACTTC.

This clone was seen just once. This chain joins TRBV28 and TRBJ2-7, with 9 bases fitting TRBD2. The germline V gene encodes CDR1 MDHEN and CDR2 SYDVKM. CDR3 length equals 16 residues. The trim removed 4 bases at V and 4 bases at J, leaving 11 bases unmatched. Here the CDR3 reads CASSSHSGRDLYEQYF. CDR3 DNA sequence: TGTGCCAGCAGTTCCCATAGCGGGAGAGACTTATACGAGCAGTACTTC.

This clone was seen a single time. This chain uses TRBV6-5 with TRBJ1-6; D is ambiguous. From germline, CDR1 is MNHEY and CDR2 SVGAGI. V was shortened by 8 bases and J by 7 bases, with 12 bases between the two germline ends. The CDR3 is 13 amino acids. CDR3 coding DNA: TGTGCCAGCCGACGGAGTCTCAATTCACCCCTCCACTTT. Translating gives CASRRSLNSPLHF.

This chain connects TRBV28 to TRBJ1-6, with D maybe TRBD1 (5 bases). V lost 3 bases to trimming and J lost 9 bases, with 12 bases between them. Germline lookup yields CDR1 MDHEN and CDR2 SYDVKM. CDR3 size: 14 residues. In nucleotides, the CDR3 is TGTGCCAGCAGTTTTTTCCAGGGACGTTCACCCCTCCACTTT. It specifies CASSFFQGRSPLHF.

This chain joins TRBV27 and TRBJ1-2; D may be TRBD1 (6 bases). This CDR3 has 14 amino acids. CDR1 and CDR2 from the germline V gene are MNHEY and SMNVEV (reference sequence). V lost 9 bases and J lost 4, with 18 bases in between. The CDR3 protein is CASQPQGTTYGYTF. DNA of the CDR3: TGTGCCAGTCAACCCCAGGGGACAACCTATGGCTACACCTTC.

The V gene is TRBV7-9, the J gene TRBJ1-3; TRBD1 might be the D (6 bases). Germline V gene lookup returns CDR1 SEHNR and CDR2 FQNEAQ (reference sequence). The CDR3 covers 16 residues. V lost 5 bases and J lost 0, with 14 bases in between. The CDR3 coding sequence is TGTGCCAGCAGCCATCGGGACACTCTCTCTGGAAACACCATATATTTT. This gives the protein CASSHRDTLSGNTIYF.

The genes are TRBV5-1 and TRBJ2-1, with D unresolved. V lost 5 bases and J lost 3, with 6 bases in between. From germline, CDR1 is SGHRS and CDR2 YFSETQ. The CDR3 has 12 amino acids. This CDR3 reads CASRLDYNEQFF. CDR3 DNA sequence: TGCGCCAGCAGGCTCGACTACAATGAGCAGTTCTTC.

This sequence joins TRBV2 and TRBJ2-2; no firm D call. This CDR3 is 15 amino acids long. Trimming removed 2 bases from V and 3 bases from J, with 10 bases in between. From germline, CDR1 is SNHLY and CDR2 FYNNEI. Here the CDR3 reads CASSESGVDTGELFF. CDR3 nucleotides: TGTGCCAGCAGTGAATCAGGCGTGGACACCGGGGAGCTGTTTTTT.

This sequence joins TRBV7-2 and TRBJ2-7; D gene unclear. The CDR3 is made up of 15 amino acids. Germline-derived CDR1 and CDR2 are SGHTA and FQGNSA. V was cut by 3 bases and J by 0 bases, with 12 bases left in between. The CDR3 nucleotides read TGTGCCAGCAGCTTTACCGGGCTCAACTCCTACGAGCAGTACTTC. Translated, it gives CASSFTGLNSYEQYF.

This chain uses TRBV3-1 (or the pseudogene TRBV3-2) with TRBJ1-5; no definite D call. The CDR3 has 12 amino acids. Germline V gives CDR1 LGHDT, CDR2 YNNKEL (reference sequence). V was trimmed by 2 bases and J by 10 bases, leaving 9 bases between them. CDR3 in DNA: TGTGCCAGCAGCCAATCAGGATTTCCCCAGCATTTT. It specifies CASSQSGFPQHF.

This chain uses TRBV28 with TRBJ1-2; 8 bases match TRBD1. Germline-derived CDR1 and CDR2 are MDHEN and SYDVKM. The CDR3 totals 14 residues. V was clipped by 6 bases and J by 4 bases; unmatched bases: 7. The CDR3 spells CASSLSDRAYGYTF. Here the CDR3 DNA reads TGTGCCAGCAGCCTATCGGACAGGGCCTATGGCTACACCTTC.

The CDR3, as DNA: TGCGCCAGCAGCTTGGACGGGCGTGAAGCTTTCTTT. It encodes CASSLDGREAFF. The chain carries TRBV5-1 and TRBJ1-1; D is ambiguous. Trimming stripped 0 bases from V and 7 bases from J, with 7 bases between. Germline CDR1 and CDR2: SGHRS and YFSETQ. CDR3 length: 12 amino acids.